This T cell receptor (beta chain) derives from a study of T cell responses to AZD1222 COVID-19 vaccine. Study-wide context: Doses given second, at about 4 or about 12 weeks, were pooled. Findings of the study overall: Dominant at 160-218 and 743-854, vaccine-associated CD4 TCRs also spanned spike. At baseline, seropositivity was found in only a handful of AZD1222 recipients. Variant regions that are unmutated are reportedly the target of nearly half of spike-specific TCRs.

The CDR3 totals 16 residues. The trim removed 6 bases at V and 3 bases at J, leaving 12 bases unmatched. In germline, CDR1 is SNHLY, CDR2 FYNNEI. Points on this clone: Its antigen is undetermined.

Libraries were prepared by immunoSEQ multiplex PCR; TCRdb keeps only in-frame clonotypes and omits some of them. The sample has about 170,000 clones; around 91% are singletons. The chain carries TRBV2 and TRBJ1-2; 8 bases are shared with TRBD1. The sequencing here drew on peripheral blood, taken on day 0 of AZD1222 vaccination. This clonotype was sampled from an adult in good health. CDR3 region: CASRQGQGLLDYGYTF. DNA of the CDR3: TGTGCCAGCAGACAAGGACAGGGACTACTAGACTATGGCTACACCTTC. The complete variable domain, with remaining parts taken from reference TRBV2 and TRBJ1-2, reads EPEVTQTPSHQVTQMGQEVILRCVPISNHLYFYWYRQILGQKVEFLVSFYNNEISEKSEIFDDQFSVERPDGSNFTLKIRSTKLEDSAMYFCASRQGQGLLDYGYTFGSGTRLTVV.